This T cell receptor (beta chain) was sequenced in a study of cytomegalovirus exposure and HLA in healthy donors. The overall study: Samples from HLA-typed donors yielded about 86 million unique TCRs in an early data release. Findings and caveats of the study: A later analysis showed HLA-associated TCR beta chains outstripping equally common others in clonal expansion.

V lost 0 bases, J lost 0 bases, and 12 bases lay in between. Germline V gene sequence: CDR1 SGHRS, CDR2 YFSETQ. The CDR3 contains 16 residues. As regards this clone: Antigen specificity is unknown.

The PCR made use of 60 Vbeta and 13 Jbeta primers. Libraries were prepared by immunoSEQ multiplex PCR; TCRdb keeps only in-frame clonotypes and omits some of them. The sample has some 220,000 clones, approximately 84% seen once. The receptor was isolated from a woman aged 40-49 years in good health and CMV-seronegative. Sequences were obtained from PBMCs. This sequence joins TRBV5-1 and TRBJ1-1; D perhaps matches TRBD1 (5 bases). The CDR3, as DNA: TGCGCCAGCAGCTTGGGCCCGACAGACTTGAACACTGAAGCTTTCTTT. It is translated as CASSLGPTDLNTEAFF.